The 4 T cell receptor delta chains below come from one sample, sequenced in a study of gamma-delta T cells after stem cell transplantation. TCRdb repeated clone calling on the RT-PCR reads with CATT. Counted here are roughly 1,300 delta-chain clones, roughly 2.2% occurring once; the ten biggest clones make up roughly a third. Sequencing was carried out using gamma-delta T cells. These receptors were obtained from a human donor. It is not recorded whose cells these are; they may come from a transplant donor.

This clone has only a few counts. The likely explanation is a read error, given a far larger clone one base away. Additional DNA sequences in this sample encode the identical CDR3. The chain joins TRDV2 to TRDJ1, with 11 bases matching TRDD3. CDR1 is GEAIGNYY, CDR2 EKD, per germline. The length of the CDR3 is 19 residues. This chain's CDR3 is CACDTVGGGYARSTDKLIF. The CDR3 coding sequence is TGTGCCTGTGACACCGTGGGTGGGGGATACGCGAGATCTACCGATAAACTCATTTTT.

A word on this clone: The protein held in TCRdb is that of a much larger clone and does not match this DNA's translation at residue 18, likely because of a read error; the protein shown is translated from the DNA. The chain recombines TRDV2 with TRDJ1; 7 nucleotides line up with TRDD3. The V gene's germline CDR1 is GEAIGNYY and CDR2 EKD. This CDR3 comprises 19 residues. Here the CDR3 reads CACVSVGEAGGPGTDKLTF. DNA for the CDR3: TGTGCCTGTGTCAGTGTGGGTGAAGCTGGGGGGCCTGGTACCGATAAACTCACCTTT.

Notes on this clone: A far larger clone is just one base off, so this is likely a read error. CDR3 coding DNA: TGTGCCTGTGACCGCTTAGATGGGGGATACGCTACCGACCCGACTCGCTCCGATAAACTCATCTTT. Protein: CACDRLDGGYATDPTRSDKLIF. The gene calls are TRDV2 and TRDJ1, with 11 bases that match TRDD3. V lost 3 bases to trimming and J lost 3 bases; unmatched junction nucleotides: 26. Germline-derived CDR1 and CDR2 are GEAIGNYY and EKD. This CDR3 comprises 22 residues.

This clone was observed a few times. With a far larger clone one base away, a read error is the likely cause. The V and J genes are TRDV2 and TRDJ2; D uncertain. The CDR3 totals 21 residues. The germline gives CDR1 GEAIGNYY, CDR2 EKD. Trimming pared 5 bases from V and 3 bases from J, leaving 33 bases between. This CDR3 is CACGSVGLPIRPPALTAQLFF. Written as DNA, the CDR3 is TGTGCCTGTGGCAGCGTAGGGCTCCCTATTCGTCCCCCCGCCCTGACAGCACAACTCTTCTTT.